What follows are 27 T cell receptor beta chains derived from one specimen sequenced in a study of long-term antiretroviral therapy in people with HIV. Samples were assayed with immunoSEQ v3.0 at survey level. The method was immunoSEQ multiplex PCR; TCRdb's version includes in-frame clones alone and lacks a portion of them. The sample has about 28,000 clones, about 90% seen once. The starting material was unsorted PBMCs, obtained 2 years after starting antiretroviral therapy. The receptors were gathered from a man aged 50 or older with HIV.

The chain links TRBV6-5 to TRBJ2-7; 8 bases are a match to TRBD2. After removal of 4 bases from V and 3 bases from J, the junction contained 8 bases not matched to a gene. From germline, CDR1 is MNHEY and CDR2 SVGAGI. The CDR3 sequence is 15 residues long. CDR3 sequence reads: CASSSPGLEIYEQYF. The CDR3 bases are TGTGCCAGCAGTTCCCCGGGACTAGAAATCTACGAGCAGTACTTC.

The CDR3 sequence: CAWTDQGSSYEQYF. CDR3 coding DNA: TGTGCCTGGACCGATCAGGGGAGCTCCTACGAGCAGTACTTC. The chain employs TRBV30 and TRBJ2-7; D perhaps matches TRBD1 (6 bases). V was clipped by 4 bases and J by 0 bases, with 13 bases between them. Germline V gene sequence: CDR1 GTSNPN, CDR2 SVGIG (reference sequence). This CDR3 is built from 14 residues. The variable domain in full, with the rest retrieved from reference TRBV30 and TRBJ2-7, is SQTIHQWPATLVQPVGSPLSLECTVEGTSNPNLYWYRQAAGRGLQLLFYSVGIGQISSEVPQNLSASRPQDRQFILSSKKLLLSDSGFYLCAWTDQGSSYEQYFGPGTRLTVT.

The chain uses TRBV2 and TRBJ2-2, with D perhaps matching TRBD1 (5 bases). V was shortened by 3 bases and J by 0 bases, with 8 bases between the two germline ends. Germline CDR1 SNHLY, CDR2 FYNNEI. The CDR3 sequence is 15 residues long. CDR3 residues: CASSEGPTNTGELFF. The DNA of the CDR3 is TGTGCCAGCAGTGAGGGGCCTACGAACACCGGGGAGCTGTTTTTT.

The chain uses TRBV30 and TRBJ2-2; D may be TRBD1 (6 bases). The V gene lost 4 bases and the J gene lost 5 bases, with 20 bases spanning the gap. Germline loops: CDR1 GTSNPN, CDR2 SVGIG (reference sequence). The CDR3 loop spans 16 amino acids. CDR3 nucleotide sequence: TGTGCCTGGATGTTCACAGGGACGGTGAGGACCGGGGAGCTGTTTTTT. Amino acid sequence: CAWMFTGTVRTGELFF.

The V gene is TRBV5-6, the J gene TRBJ2-7, with D possibly TRBD2 on 6 matching bases. This CDR3 has 14 residues. The germline V gene has CDR1 SGHDT and CDR2 YYEEEE. V was clipped by 5 bases and J by 2 bases, with 14 bases between them. CDR3 in amino acids: CASRGLQDAYEQYF. The CDR3 DNA is TGTGCCAGCAGGGGACTCCAAGATGCCTACGAGCAGTACTTC.

The J gene is TRBJ2-4, the V gene TRBV5-1, with 8 nucleotides matching TRBD2. V lost 4 bases to trimming and J lost 8 bases; unmatched junction nucleotides: 8. The CDR3 length is 14 residues. Germline V gene lookup returns CDR1 SGHRS and CDR2 YFSETQ. CDR3 loop: CASSTRGGEDIQYF. CDR3 bases: TGCGCCAGCAGCACTCGGGGGGGGGAGGACATTCAGTACTTC.

This chain joins TRBV2 and TRBJ1-2; 8 positions agree with TRBD1. With 0 bases clipped from V and 4 bases from J, the junction kept 7 bases outside the gene matches. The CDR3 length is 16 residues. The germline CDR1 and CDR2 sequences are SNHLY and FYNNEI. The CDR3 loop is CASSEALPGGGYGYTF. Here the CDR3 DNA reads TGTGCCAGCAGTGAAGCGCTTCCAGGGGGCGGCTATGGCTACACCTTC.

The table lists this clone with a count of one. V is TRBV30 and J is TRBJ2-5, with 7 bases aligning to TRBD1. TRBJ2-7 explains the end of the DNA better; the J call may be wrong. The CDR3 spans 13 residues. CDR1 is GTSNPN and CDR2 is SVGIG in the germline V gene (reference sequence). CDR3 residues: CAWTRDRNYEQYF. The CDR3 region has the DNA TGTGCCTGGACCCGGGACAGAAACTACGAGCAGTACTTC.

The J gene is TRBJ2-1, the V gene TRBV25-1, with 9 bases lining up with TRBD2. Looked up from germline, CDR1 is MGHDK and CDR2 is SYGVNS. The J segment lost 2 bases and the V segment lost 3 bases, leaving 8 bases of the junction unmatched. The CDR3 is 17 residues long. CDR3 loop: CASSDPAGGMAYNEQFF. As DNA, the CDR3 is TGTGCCAGCAGTGACCCAGCGGGAGGCATGGCCTACAATGAGCAGTTCTTC.

The chain carries TRBV2 and TRBJ2-3; D unresolved. V was trimmed by 4 bases and J by 0 bases, leaving 11 bases between them. Germline V CDR1 and CDR2: SNHLY, FYNNEI. The CDR3 totals 15 residues. The CDR3 DNA reads TGTGCCAGCAGTGGGGGTACAACTAGCACAGATACGCAGTATTTT. Translated, it gives CASSGGTTSTDTQYF.

By frequency in the sample, this clone is medium-sized. This rearrangement joins TRBV28 to TRBJ1-2; maybe TRBD1 (6 bases). Germline-derived CDR1 and CDR2 are MDHEN and SYDVKM. This CDR3 has 16 amino acids. V was cut by 6 bases and J by 4 bases, with 21 bases left in between. As DNA, the CDR3 is TGTGCCAGCAGCTCAATCCGGACAGATGTCGTCTATGGCTACACCTTC. Residues: CASSSIRTDVVYGYTF.

The chain joins TRBV27 to TRBJ2-2, with D possibly being TRBD2 (6 bases). The germline V gene has CDR1 MNHEY and CDR2 SMNVEV (reference sequence). The CDR3 has 16 amino acids. Between the trimmed V and J ends, which lost 6 bases and 5 bases, there was a span of 19 bases. CDR3 nucleotide sequence: TGTGCCAGCAGCCCTACCGACGGGGGAAATACCGGGGAGCTGTTTTTT. Translating gives CASSPTDGGNTGELFF.

This chain links TRBV7-2 with TRBJ2-2; D not certain. V dropped 5 bases and J dropped 7 bases, with 14 bases sitting between them. This CDR3 region has 14 residues. Germline V lookup: CDR1 SGHTA, CDR2 FQGNSA. CDR3 in amino acids: CASSAHSSSGELFF. In DNA, the CDR3 is TGTGCCAGCAGCGCCCATAGTAGCAGCGGGGAGCTGTTTTTT.

A few counts support this clone. The chain carries TRBV11-2 and TRBJ1-4; D gene uncertain. This CDR3 is built from 15 residues. V lost 5 bases and J 6 bases, leaving 16 bases between the germline ends. Germline V gene data show CDR1 as SGHAT and CDR2 as FQNNGV. The CDR3 region is CASSPLRGGDEKLFF. The CDR3 DNA follows: TGTGCCAGCAGCCCGCTGAGAGGAGGTGATGAAAAACTGTTTTTT. The whole variable domain, remainder taken from reference TRBV11-2 and TRBJ1-4, is EAGVAQSPRYKIIEKRQSVAFWCNPISGHATLYWYQQILGQGPKLLIQFQNNGVVDDSQLPKDRFSAERLKGVDSTLKIQPAKLEDSAVYLCASSPLRGGDEKLFFGSGTQLSVL.

This chain joins TRBV5-1 and TRBJ1-5; 10 nucleotides match TRBD1. The CDR3 is made up of 17 amino acids. Per germline, CDR1 SGHRS and CDR2 YFSETQ. J gave up 5 bases and V 3 bases, and 11 bases lay outside the gene matches. CDR3 DNA: TGCGCCAGCAGCTCGCTAAAATGGACAGGGGGGCATCAGCCCCAGCATTTT. This codes for CASSSLKWTGGHQPQHF.

The chain carries TRBV15 and TRBJ2-5; maybe TRBD1 (5 bases). Between the trimmed V and J ends, which lost 5 bases and 5 bases, there was a span of 18 bases. The CDR3 totals 15 residues. Germline V gives CDR1 LNHNV, CDR2 YYDKDF (reference sequence). Written as DNA, the CDR3 is TGTGCCACCAGCGGGGATCCCAGGGAAGAGGAGACCCAGTACTTC. Translated: CATSGDPREEETQYF.

The CDR3 nucleotides are TGTGCCAGCAGCGCCTTTGCAACTAATGAAAAACTGTTTTTT. This encodes CASSAFATNEKLFF. The chain is built from TRBV9 and TRBJ1-4; D is uncertain. Germline CDR1 and CDR2: SGDLS and YYNGEE. The CDR3 runs 14 residues. Trimming removed 3 bases at V and 0 bases at J, with 6 bases between.

The CDR3, as DNA: TGCAGCGTTGAAGGCCTCGTTACTAGCGGGAGTGTGGATGAGCAGTTCTTC. Translating gives CSVEGLVTSGSVDEQFF. The chain joins TRBV29-1 to TRBJ2-1; TRBD2 matches at 11 bases. The germline CDR1 and CDR2 sequences are SQVTM and ANQGSEA. The CDR3 has 17 residues. V dropped 1 base and J dropped 8; count of bases not matched to a gene: 13.

This chain joins TRBV5-1 and TRBJ2-5; perhaps TRBD2 as D (5 bases). The germline V and J ends were trimmed by 5 bases and 4 bases, with 12 bases remaining between them. The CDR3 has 13 amino acids. Germline lookup yields CDR1 SGHRS and CDR2 YFSETQ. In DNA form, the CDR3 reads TGCGCCAGCAGTCCCCATGAGGGAGAGACCCAGTACTTC. Its translation is CASSPHEGETQYF.

This clone came up once. The chain has TRBV4-1 and TRBJ2-7; D call uncertain. From germline, CDR1 is MGHRA and CDR2 YSYEKL. The CDR3 consists of 13 residues. Deletions cut 3 bases from V and 0 bases from J, with 6 bases between. CDR3 nucleotide sequence: TGCGCCAGCAGCCAGGGCAACTCCTACGAGCAGTACTTC. It specifies CASSQGNSYEQYF.

The chain is built from TRBV21-1 and TRBJ2-3; TRBD2, the table's D call, was not compared with the DNA. TRBV21-1 is a known pseudogene. The CDR3 totals 18 residues. CDR3 loop: CASSKERSPGGSTDTQYF. CDR3 bases: TGTGCCAGCAGCAAAGAGCGTTCTCCGGGAGGCAGCACAGATACGCAGTATTTT.

The chain has TRBV18 and TRBJ1-1, with D hard to call. Germline assignment: CDR1 KGHSH and CDR2 LQKENI. V lost 4 bases and J 5 bases, leaving 14 bases between the germline ends. The CDR3 extends over 14 amino acids. CDR3 residues: CASSQSQSETEAFF. CDR3 sequence (DNA): TGTGCCAGCTCACAAAGCCAAAGCGAGACTGAAGCTTTCTTT.

This sequence joins TRBV10-3 and TRBJ2-5; 7 bases agree with TRBD2. Germline loops: CDR1 ENHRY, CDR2 SYGVKD. The trim removed 4 bases at V and 9 bases at J, leaving 14 bases unmatched. The CDR3 loop spans 15 amino acids. Here the CDR3 DNA reads TGTGCCATCAGTGCCGCTCTAGCGGTTGGCGTGGCCCAGTACTTC. This encodes CAISAALAVGVAQYF.

The chain links TRBV4-1 to TRBJ2-5; 14 bases align to TRBD2. Trimming cost V 2 bases and J 5 bases; bases outside gene matches: 7. The CDR3 extends over 17 amino acids. The germline CDR1 and CDR2 sequences are MGHRA and YSYEKL. In DNA, the CDR3 is TGCGCCAGCAGCCAATTGACTAGCGGGAGGGCCGTGGAGACCCAGTACTTC. Translating it yields CASSQLTSGRAVETQYF.

The chain couples TRBV5-1 to TRBJ2-2; a weak D match, TRBD1 (6 bases). The CDR3 is made up of 16 amino acids. V was pared by 4 bases and J by 1 base, with 14 bases between. Germline loops: CDR1 SGHRS, CDR2 YFSETQ. The CDR3 region is CASSRAQGRNTGELFF. DNA for the CDR3: TGCGCCAGCAGCCGGGCCCAGGGGCGGAACACCGGGGAGCTGTTTTTT.

The chain uses TRBV27 and TRBJ1-2; D is possibly TRBD1 (5 bases). V dropped 6 bases and J dropped 4 bases, with 15 bases sitting between them. CDR1 MNHEY and CDR2 SMNVEV come from the germline V gene (reference sequence). The CDR3 contains 14 residues. The CDR3 nucleotides are TGTGCCAGCAGGTCCACGGGGGGAAGCTATGGCTACACCTTC. It codes for CASRSTGGSYGYTF.

This clone was seen only once. The chain is built from TRBV4-1 and TRBJ1-1, with D hard to call. Germline assignment: CDR1 MGHRA and CDR2 YSYEKL. The CDR3 is 14 amino acids. Trimming shortened V by 4 bases and J by 1 base, and 10 bases separated the two germline ends. The CDR3 DNA is TGCGCCAGCAGCCTTATGACCGAGAACACTGAAGCTTTCTTT. Protein sequence: CASSLMTENTEAFF.